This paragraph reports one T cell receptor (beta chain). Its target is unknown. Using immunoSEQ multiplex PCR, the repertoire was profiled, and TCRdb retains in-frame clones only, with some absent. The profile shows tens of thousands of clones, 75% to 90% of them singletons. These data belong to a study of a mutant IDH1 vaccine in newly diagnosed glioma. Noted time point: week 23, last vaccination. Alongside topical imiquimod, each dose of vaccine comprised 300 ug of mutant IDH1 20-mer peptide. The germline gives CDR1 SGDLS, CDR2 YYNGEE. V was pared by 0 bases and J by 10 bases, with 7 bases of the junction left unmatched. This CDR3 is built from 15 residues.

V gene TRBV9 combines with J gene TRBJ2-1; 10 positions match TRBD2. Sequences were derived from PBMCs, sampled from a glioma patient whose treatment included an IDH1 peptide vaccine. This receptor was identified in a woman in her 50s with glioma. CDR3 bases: TGTGCCAGCAGCGTAGAAGCGGGAGGGAACGGGGAGCAGTTCTTC. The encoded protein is CASSVEAGGNGEQFF.